Detailed here is one T cell receptor beta chain. The sample contains more than one DNA sequence encoding this CDR3. The CDR3 loop spans 15 amino acids. The V gene's germline CDR1 is SGHTA and CDR2 FQGNSA. The J segment lost 8 bases and the V segment lost 3 bases, leaving 7 bases of the junction unmatched. The sample belongs to a study of multiple sclerosis patients with progressive multifocal leukoencephalopathy. Produced via immunoSEQ multiplex PCR; TCRdb's table is partial and in-frame only. The sample lists about 25,000 clones, approximately 90% occurring once. Stated time point: 12 to 13 months of natalizumab therapy. All PML patients were female, and all patients had earlier interferon beta. At 6 months of natalizumab came T1, and at 12 months came T2.

Material: PBMCs, obtained from a patient treated with natalizumab. The chain employs TRBV7-2 and TRBJ2-1; TRBD2 agrees at 10 bases. The clonotype comes from a man aged 30-40 years with multiple sclerosis. CDR3 bases: TGTGCCAGCAGCTTGGGGGGTAGCGGGAGGCATGAGCAGTTCTTC. Its translation is CASSLGGSGRHEQFF.